The 23 T cell receptor beta chains in this list originate from one sample, sequenced in a study of CD8+ T cells in alopecia areata. RNA, once extracted, was reverse transcribed into cDNA for use as the sequencing template. This table comes from immunoSEQ multiplex PCR, and its TCRdb copy is limited to in-frame clones, with some not included. This table has 200,000 or so clones, about 40% appearing once. Treatment denoted: oral pan-JAK inhibitor, 5-10 mg twice daily. The source was CD4+ T cells sorted from blood, collected at approximately week 36, from a patient treated with tofacitinib. These receptors were taken from a human donor with alopecia areata.

The rearrangement links TRBV2 to TRBJ2-7; D possibly corresponds to TRBD2 (5 bases). The CDR3 contains 14 residues. The germline V and J ends were trimmed by 3 bases and 6 bases, with 15 bases remaining between them. CDR1 and CDR2 from the germline V gene are SNHLY and FYNNEI. This CDR3 is CASSDLASTLEQYF. Here the CDR3 DNA reads TGTGCCAGCAGTGACCTAGCTAGCACCCTCGAGCAGTACTTC. The full variable domain, completed using reference TRBV2 and TRBJ2-7, is EPEVTQTPSHQVTQMGQEVILRCVPISNHLYFYWYRQILGQKVEFLVSFYNNEISEKSEIFDDQFSVERPDGSNFTLKIRSTKLEDSAMYFCASSDLASTLEQYFGPGTRLTVT.

This clone turned up a few times. Written as DNA, the CDR3 is TGTGCCAGCAGCCAAGCGTGGGAGGGACGTCGGACCAAAAACATTCAGTACTTC. As protein: CASSQAWEGRRTKNIQYF. The rearrangement joins TRBV4-2 to TRBJ2-4; 7 bases agree with TRBD2. The trim removed 1 base at V and 2 bases at J, leaving 11 bases unmatched. Germline V CDR1 and CDR2: LGHNA, YNFKEQ. The CDR3 is 18 amino acids.

J is TRBJ1-2 and V is TRBV30, with 8 bases that match TRBD1. The CDR3 spans 15 residues. The trim removed 6 bases at V and 7 bases at J, leaving 16 bases unmatched. Germline loops: CDR1 GTSNPN, CDR2 SVGIG (reference sequence). CDR3 nucleotides: TGTGCCTGCCCTCATACCCGGGACAGGCTTTTTGGCTACACCTTC. Protein: CACPHTRDRLFGYTF.

The rearrangement uses TRBV2 and TRBJ2-2, with 9 bases that match TRBD2. Losses at the gene ends were 7 bases for V and 0 bases for J; bases not matched to a gene: 6. This CDR3 region has 16 residues. Germline V gene sequence: CDR1 SNHLY, CDR2 FYNNEI. The DNA of the CDR3 is TGTGCCAGCACGGCTAGCGGGAAGGCGAACACCGGGGAGCTGTTTTTT. Protein sequence: CASTASGKANTGELFF.

This clone was detected a few times. The rearrangement joins TRBV30 to TRBJ2-7; a possible D gene is TRBD2 (5 bases). The CDR3 has 11 residues. V lost 5 bases to trimming and J lost 7 bases, with 12 bases between them. The V gene's germline CDR1 is GTSNPN and CDR2 SVGIG (reference sequence). The CDR3 here is CAWGFGEEQYF. The CDR3 DNA follows: TGTGCCTGGGGCTTCGGGGAAGAGCAGTACTTC.

This rearrangement joins TRBV9 to TRBJ1-3, with 11 nucleotides matching TRBD1. This CDR3 contains 16 residues. The germline gives CDR1 SGDLS, CDR2 YYNGEE. After removal of 2 bases from V and 3 bases from J, the junction contained 4 bases not matched to a gene. The CDR3 nucleotides read TGTGCCAGCAGCGTGGGACAGGGGGTTGGTGGAAACACCATATATTTT. Translated, it gives CASSVGQGVGGNTIYF.

This clone has just a few counts. The chain recombines TRBV9 with TRBJ2-2, with D perhaps TRBD2 (5 bases). Germline assignment: CDR1 SGDLS and CDR2 YYNGEE. Trimming cost V 2 bases and J 7 bases, with 6 bases left between them. This CDR3 is built from 12 residues. CDR3 DNA sequence: TGTGCCAGCAGCGTGGAGGACGGGGAGCTGTTTTTT. Its protein is CASSVEDGELFF.

V is TRBV6-6 and J is TRBJ2-7, with D possibly being TRBD1 or TRBD2 (5 bases each). The CDR3 sequence is 15 residues long. Germline CDR1 reads MNHNY; CDR2 reads SVGAGI (reference sequence). The germline V and J ends were trimmed by 5 bases and 4 bases, with 18 bases remaining between them. The CDR3 here is CASSARGQGLYEQYF. The CDR3, as DNA: TGTGCCAGCAGTGCCCGGGGCCAAGGGCTTTACGAGCAGTACTTC.

This clone was recorded once. The V and J genes are TRBV25-1 and TRBJ2-5, with 12 bases matching TRBD2. The J segment lost 5 bases and the V segment lost 4 bases, leaving 2 bases of the junction unmatched. The CDR3 is 14 amino acids. Germline assignment: CDR1 MGHDK and CDR2 SYGVNS. The CDR3 sequence is CASSGLAGVETQYF. The DNA for the CDR3 is TGTGCCAGCAGTGGACTAGCGGGAGTGGAGACCCAGTACTTC.

The CDR3 bases are TGTGCCAGCAGTGATTTGGGACAGCCCTTAGGGGAGCTGTTTTTT. Its translation: CASSDLGQPLGELFF. V gene TRBV6-1 combines with J gene TRBJ2-2; TRBD1 agrees at 7 bases. Germline trimming cut 3 bases from V and 8 bases from J; bases unmatched to any gene: 9. CDR1 MNHNS and CDR2 SASEGT come from the germline V gene. The CDR3 has 15 amino acids.

This chain links TRBV19 with TRBJ1-1; a weak D match, TRBD1 (5 bases). Germline V lookup: CDR1 LNHDA, CDR2 SQIVND (reference sequence). The CDR3 consists of 13 residues. Trimming left V 6 bases short and J 4 bases short, with 12 bases between. The DNA of the CDR3 is TGTGCCAGTAGAGGGCAGGGCGGCACTGAAGCTTTCTTT. Protein: CASRGQGGTEAFF.

V gene TRBV28 combines with J gene TRBJ2-7; no clear D gene. CDR1 is MDHEN, CDR2 SYDVKM, per germline. Trimming removed 1 base from V and 4 bases from J, with 2 bases in between. The CDR3 is made up of 11 amino acids. CDR3 in DNA: TGTGCCAGCAGTTTATTGTACGAGCAGTACTTC. Translation: CASSLLYEQYF.

V is TRBV15 and J is TRBJ2-7; D unclear. V dropped 0 bases and J dropped 4 bases, with 7 bases sitting between them. The CDR3 is 13 amino acids. Germline V lookup: CDR1 LNHNV, CDR2 YYDKDF (reference sequence). The CDR3 sequence: CATSRDPDYEQYF. For the CDR3, the DNA is TGTGCCACCAGCAGAGATCCCGATTACGAGCAGTACTTC.

The chain carries TRBV30 and TRBJ2-3; D is undetermined. Germline-derived CDR1 and CDR2 are GTSNPN and SVGIG (reference sequence). The CDR3 covers 14 residues. Trimming stripped 5 bases from V and 4 bases from J, with 16 bases between. The CDR3 sequence: CAWSWLIPPDTQYF. In DNA form, the CDR3 reads TGTGCCTGGTCCTGGCTCATACCCCCAGATACGCAGTATTTT.

The rearrangement joins TRBV4-1 to TRBJ2-5; 8 bases match TRBD1. J lost 5 bases, V lost 0 bases, and 8 bases had no gene match. Germline assignment: CDR1 MGHRA and CDR2 YSYEKL. The CDR3 consists of 16 residues. The CDR3 bases are TGCGCCAGCAGCCAAGAAGCGGCAGGGGGCCGTGAGACCCAGTACTTC. Its translation: CASSQEAAGGRETQYF.

This chain links TRBV7-9 with TRBJ1-4; 9 bases map to TRBD1. Germline trimming cut 7 bases from V and 4 bases from J; bases unmatched to any gene: 7. CDR1 and CDR2 (germline): SEHNR, FQNEAQ (reference sequence). CDR3 length: 15 amino acids. CDR3 region: CASNPTGQGNEKLFF. The CDR3 bases are TGTGCCAGCAACCCGACGGGACAGGGTAATGAAAAACTGTTTTTT.

This clone was detected only once. CDR3 amino acids: CSVDRGIPTDTQYF. CDR3 nucleotide sequence: TGCAGCGTTGATCGGGGGATCCCCACAGATACGCAGTATTTT. The chain has TRBV29-1 and TRBJ2-3; D perhaps matches TRBD2 (6 bases). The CDR3 length is 14 residues. Trimming pared 3 bases from V and 2 bases from J, leaving 12 bases between. Germline CDR1 reads SQVTM; CDR2 reads ANQGSEA.

This chain joins TRBV5-1 and TRBJ2-5; weak D call: TRBD2 (5 bases). CDR1 SGHRS and CDR2 YFSETQ come from the germline V gene. The CDR3 length is 14 residues. Trimming cost V 1 base and J 3 bases, with 10 bases left between them. In nucleotides, the CDR3 is TGCGCCAGCAGCTTGTCTGGTAGCGAAGAGACCCAGTACTTC. Its protein product is CASSLSGSEETQYF.

The chain has TRBV7-9 and TRBJ2-7, with D unresolved. Germline V gene sequence: CDR1 SEHNR, CDR2 FQNEAQ (reference sequence). The CDR3 loop spans 13 amino acids. Trimming removed 1 base from V and 3 bases from J, with 7 bases in between. CDR3 sequence (DNA): TGTGCCAGCAGCTTAGGTCCAAGCTACGAGCAGTACTTC. It specifies CASSLGPSYEQYF.

V usage is TRBV5-1 and J usage is TRBJ2-3, with 12 nucleotides matching TRBD2. CDR1 is SGHRS and CDR2 is YFSETQ in the germline V gene. The CDR3 spans 16 residues. Germline trimming cut 4 bases from V and 5 bases from J; bases unmatched to any gene: 8. CDR3 sequence (DNA): TGCGCCAGCAGCCCACAACTAGCGGGAGGAGTAGATACGCAGTATTTT. This sequence encodes CASSPQLAGGVDTQYF. Filled out from reference TRBV5-1 and TRBJ2-3, the complete variable domain reads KAGVTQTPRYLIKTRGQQVTLSCSPISGHRSVSWYQQTPGQGLQFLFEYFSETQRNKGNFPGRFSGRQFSNSRSEMNVSTLELGDSALYLCASSPQLAGGVDTQYFGPGTRLTVL.

CDR3 in DNA: TGTGCCTGGGCTCGTCTCGGGACAGGGAATCAGCCCCAGCATTTT. This translates into CAWARLGTGNQPQHF. V gene TRBV30 combines with J gene TRBJ1-5, with TRBD1 matching over 9 bases. Looked up from germline, CDR1 is GTSNPN and CDR2 is SVGIG (reference sequence). V dropped 5 bases and J dropped 4; count of bases not matched to a gene: 9. The CDR3 is made up of 15 amino acids.

The V and J genes are TRBV6-5 and TRBJ2-1; the D gene is possibly TRBD2 (5 bases). Trimming cost V 9 bases and J 6 bases, with 18 bases left between them. The CDR3 totals 14 residues. CDR1 is MNHEY and CDR2 is SVGAGI in the germline V gene. The CDR3 DNA reads as TGTGCCAGTATCCGGGGTGGGGTCTCCAATGAGCAGTTCTTC. As protein: CASIRGGVSNEQFF.

The chain is built from TRBV19 and TRBJ2-3, with TRBD1 identical over 9 bases. The V and J ends lost 5 bases and 3 bases, in that order; junction bases with no gene match: 9. The V gene's germline CDR1 is LNHDA and CDR2 SQIVND (reference sequence). The CDR3 consists of 16 residues. CDR3 DNA: TGTGCCAGTAGTCTCAGACGGACAGGGGCTACAGATACGCAGTATTTT. It translates to CASSLRRTGATDTQYF.